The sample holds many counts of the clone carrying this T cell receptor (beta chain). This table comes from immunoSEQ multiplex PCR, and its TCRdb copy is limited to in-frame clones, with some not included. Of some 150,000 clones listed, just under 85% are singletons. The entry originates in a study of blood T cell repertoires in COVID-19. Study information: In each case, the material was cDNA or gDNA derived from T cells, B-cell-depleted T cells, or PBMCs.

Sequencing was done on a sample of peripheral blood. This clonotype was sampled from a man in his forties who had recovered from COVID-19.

CDR3 DNA: TGCGCCAGCACCGAGACTAGCGGGATGTACAATGAGCAGTTCTTC. This gives the protein CASTETSGMYNEQFF. This chain joins TRBV5-1 and TRBJ2-1, with 11 positions matching TRBD2. The CDR3 sequence is 15 residues long. Per the germline V gene, CDR1 is SGHRS and CDR2 is YFSETQ. J lost 4 bases, V lost 6 bases, and 6 bases had no gene match.